The rows below give T cell receptor beta chains drawn from one sample of a study of read filtering for tumor transcriptome and immune sequencing. TCRdb passed the reads through MiXCR, listing each CDR3 protein once. This repertoire shows around 140,000 distinct CDR3 sequences, roughly an eighth found once; its top ten account for around 8.2%. The sequencing input was a population of CD138-negative cells sorted from bone marrow. The receptors shown here come from a donor aged 40 or older with multiple myeloma. Both conserved end residues are part of each CDR3. A D gene is named only where the DNA matches it firmly. Not all rows give a size; the values are once, few, many and, for expanded clones, a class.

d_call clone_size j_call v_call cdr3_aa cdr3_nt
- - TRBJ2-1 TRBV30 CAWRTFDEQFF TGTGCCTGGAGGACCTTCGATGAGCAGTTCTTC
TRBD2 many TRBJ2-1 TRBV4-2 CASSLSRLAGTSYNEQFF TGTGCCAGCAGCCTAAGCCGGCTAGCGGGAACAAGTTACAATGAGCAGTTCTTC
- many TRBJ2-7 TRBV30 CAWSVAGTGIGEQYF TGTGCCTGGAGTGTAGCGGGGACAGGAATAGGCGAGCAGTACTTC
TRBD2 - TRBJ2-2 TRBV2 CASRVSGAGKLFF TGTGCCAGCAGGGTCAGCGGGGCAGGGAAGCTGTTTTTT
- many TRBJ2-1 TRBV12-3/TRBV12-4 CASSPPLTSNNEQFF TGTGCCAGCAGCCCGCCCCTGACAAGTAACAATGAGCAGTTCTTC
TRBD2 many TRBJ2-1 TRBV11-2 CASSRTSAYGEAYEQFF TGTGCCAGCAGCCGGACTAGCGCCTACGGGGAGGCCTATGAGCAGTTCTTC
- many TRBJ2-1 TRBV7-9 CASSLAGRKEQFF TGTGCCAGCAGTCTTGCCGGGAGAAAGGAGCAGTTCTTC
- many TRBJ2-1 TRBV6-5 CASSYSNGGPYNEQFF TGTGCCAGCAGTTACTCGAACGGGGGCCCCTACAATGAGCAGTTCTTC
TRBD1 many TRBJ2-7 TRBV7-8 CASSRARDSSYEQYF TGTGCCAGCAGCCGCGCCCGGGACAGCTCCTACGAGCAGTACTTC
- many TRBJ2-7 TRBV20-1 CSAREAGRTLEQYF TGCAGTGCTAGAGAGGCAGGGAGGACCCTTGAGCAGTACTTC
- - TRBJ2-2 TRBV2 CASRRGLGGLTGEPFF TGTGCCAGCAGGAGAGGACTAGGGGGCCTCACCGGGGAGCCGTTTTTT
TRBD1 - TRBJ2-4 TRBV19 CASSPHLGQKNIQYF TGTGCCAGTAGTCCCCACTTGGGACAGAAAAACATTCAGTACTTC
- many TRBJ1-2 TRBV29-1 CSVERGSNYGYTF TGCAGCGTTGAACGGGGTTCCAACTATGGCTACACCTTC
TRBD2 many TRBJ2-5 TRBV5-1 CASRNLAGDKETQYF TGCGCCAGCAGAAATTTAGCGGGAGATAAAGAGACCCAGTACTTC
- many TRBJ2-5 TRBV7-9 CASSLQGPETQYF TGTGCCAGCAGCTTACAGGGGCCAGAGACCCAGTACTTC
- many TRBJ2-2 TRBV18 CASSPMSTGELFF TGTGCCAGCTCACCAATGAGCACCGGGGAGCTGTTTTTT
- - TRBJ2-1 TRBV11-2 CASSLPLYDEQLF TGTGCCAGCAGCTTGCCCCTGTATGATGAGCAGCTCTTC